This entry is about one TCR beta chain. Its antigen remains unidentified. At one boundary the junction diverges from the germline segment, which might be a read error. Ophthalmopathy donors' eye disease showed moderate-to-severe activity, CAS of at least 3, NOSPECS of at least 4 and duration under 3 months. Diagnosis relied on clinical symptoms, serum thyroxine, TRAb, thyroid ultrasound and orbital computed tomography. PBMCs were isolated from a roughly 9 ml sample of fresh peripheral blood. The data derive from a study of Graves' ophthalmopathy and Graves' hyperthyroidism. The CDR3 is 13 amino acids. Germline values: CDR1 SEHNR, CDR2 FQNEAQ (reference sequence). Notes on the study in general: With a specificity of around 76% and a sensitivity of around 70%, the model predicted ophthalmopathy progression.

RNA transcripts were the source from which TCR beta CDR3 regions were amplified. First-round RT-PCR relied on HTBI primers, and a second-round multiplex PCR came next. TCRdb analysed the multiplex PCR reads with MiXCR anew, one entry per CDR3 protein. The sample shows around 340,000 distinct CDR3 sequences, roughly a sixth of them seen only once. The gene calls are TRBV7-9 and TRBJ1-2, with 9 bases identical to TRBD1. The TCR was taken from an adult man with Graves' ophthalmopathy. The sequencing sample was made of peripheral blood. CDR3 sequence (DNA): TGTGCCAGCAGCCGGACAGGGGCCTATGGCTTCACCTTC. Translation gives CASSRTGAYGFTF. Full variable domain (remainder filled in from reference TRBV7-9 and TRBJ1-2): DTGVSQNPRHKITKRGQNVTFRCDPISEHNRLYWYRQTLGQGPEFLTYFQNEAQLEKSRLLSDRFSAERPKGSFSTLEIQRTEQGDSAMYLCASSRTGAYGFTFGSGTRLTVV.